The entry below gives a single T cell receptor beta chain sequence along with its context. Its antigen is unknown. Template switching (which added a universal primer site) was used, and cDNA carried unique molecular identifiers. MiXCR was run by TCRdb on the 5' RACE reads, yielding one entry per CDR3 protein. The sample lists approximately 530,000 distinct CDR3 sequences; more than 20% were seen once. Germline V CDR1 and CDR2: MDHEN, SYDVKM. J was trimmed by 5 bases and V by 6 bases; bases with no gene match: 1. The CDR3 is 13 residues long. This specimen comes from a study of identical twins. Study outcomes and limitations: Recombination models fit unrelated individuals' TCR alpha sharing but underestimated twins'. Researchers reported weaker excess twin sharing in beta out-of-frame sequences. Where out-of-frame alpha sequences were twin-shared, they showed excess low generation probability.

These data also formed part of another study, on yellow fever vaccine responses in identical twins.

This sequence was found in a woman between 18 and 30 years old in good health. The chain uses TRBV28 and TRBJ2-1; TRBD1 aligns across 10 bases. The sequenced sample was CD4+ T cells sorted from blood. The CDR3 DNA sequence: TGTGCCAGCAGGGGACAGGGGCACAATGAGCAGTTCTTC. It codes for CASRGQGHNEQFF.